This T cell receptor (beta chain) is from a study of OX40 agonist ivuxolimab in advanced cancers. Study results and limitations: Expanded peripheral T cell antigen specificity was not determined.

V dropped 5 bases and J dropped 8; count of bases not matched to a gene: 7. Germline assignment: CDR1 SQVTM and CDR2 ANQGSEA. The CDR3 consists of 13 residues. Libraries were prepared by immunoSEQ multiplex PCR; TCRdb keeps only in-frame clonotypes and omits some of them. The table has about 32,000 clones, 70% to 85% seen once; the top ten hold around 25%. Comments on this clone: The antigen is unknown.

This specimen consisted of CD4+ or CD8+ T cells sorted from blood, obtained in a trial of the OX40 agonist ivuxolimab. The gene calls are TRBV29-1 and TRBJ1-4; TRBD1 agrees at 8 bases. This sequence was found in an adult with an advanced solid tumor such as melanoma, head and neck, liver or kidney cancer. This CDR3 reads CSVRSDREEKLFF. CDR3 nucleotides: TGCAGCGTTCGTTCGGACAGGGAAGAAAAACTGTTTTTT.